The 23 T cell receptor beta chains below all came from one sample that was sequenced in a study of OX40 agonist ivuxolimab in advanced cancers. The table came from immunoSEQ multiplex PCR; TCRdb's copy has only in-frame clones and leaves some out. The sample lists some 62,000 clones, 84% occurring once. The source was CD4+ or CD8+ T cells sorted from blood, collected in a trial of the OX40 agonist ivuxolimab. These receptors were taken from an adult with an advanced solid tumor such as melanoma, head and neck, liver or kidney cancer.

The chain combines TRBV7-9 with TRBJ2-7; D may be TRBD2 (6 bases). CDR3 length equals 16 residues. Germline V gene lookup returns CDR1 SEHNR and CDR2 FQNEAQ (reference sequence). Trimming removed 5 bases from V and 3 bases from J, with 20 bases in between. The CDR3 region has the DNA TGTGCCAGCAGCCCCAAGGCGGGGCACCACTACTACGAGCAGTACTTC. It yields the protein CASSPKAGHHYYEQYF.

This clone has more than one count but fewer than ten. This sequence joins TRBV5-1 and TRBJ1-2; D not certain. Germline CDR1 is SGHRS and CDR2 is YFSETQ. CDR3 length equals 12 residues. Trimming took off 4 bases at V and 5 bases at J, with 9 bases between the two ends. CDR3 residues: CASSVASYGYTF. Written as DNA, the CDR3 is TGCGCCAGCAGCGTTGCCAGTTATGGCTACACCTTC.

The chain employs TRBV5-1 and TRBJ2-3; 7 bases map to TRBD2. The CDR3 covers 16 residues. From germline, CDR1 is SGHRS and CDR2 YFSETQ. Losses at the gene ends were 0 bases for V and 4 bases for J; bases not matched to a gene: 8. The CDR3 nucleotides read TGCGCCAGCAGCTTGGGGCCGGGGGAGGGTGCAGATACGCAGTATTTT. The encoded protein is CASSLGPGEGADTQYF.

This clone has only one observation. This sequence joins TRBV27 and TRBJ2-7; D might be TRBD2 (5 bases). Trimming shortened V by 5 bases and J by 6 bases, and 23 bases separated the two germline ends. CDR1 and CDR2 from the germline V gene are MNHEY and SMNVEV (reference sequence). This CDR3 is 16 amino acids long. This CDR3 is CASSPREGALVGEQYF. CDR3 coding DNA: TGTGCCAGCAGTCCACGGGAAGGCGCTTTGGTCGGCGAGCAGTACTTC.

This clone appeared once. The rearrangement links TRBV11-3 to TRBJ2-5, with a possible D match to TRBD2 (5 bases). Germline V gene sequence: CDR1 SGHNT, CDR2 YENEEA. This CDR3 contains 12 residues. V was cut by 5 bases and J by 4 bases, with 8 bases left in between. The CDR3 DNA reads as TGTGCCAGCAGCCGAGGAGGAGAGACCCAGTACTTC. Residues: CASSRGGETQYF. Supplemented by reference TRBV11-3 and TRBJ2-5, the full variable domain reads EAGVVQSPRYKIIEKKQPVAFWCNPISGHNTLYWYLQNLGQGPELLIRYENEEAVDDSQLPKDRFSAERLKGVDSTLKIQPAELGDSAVYLCASSRGGETQYFGPGTRLLVL.

The chain recombines TRBV14 with TRBJ2-4, with 8 bases lining up with TRBD2. Per the germline V gene, CDR1 is SGHDN and CDR2 is FVKESK. Trimming removed 1 base from V and 3 bases from J; junction bases left unmatched: 5. The CDR3 totals 16 residues. CDR3 protein: CASSQARGVGKNIQYF. For the CDR3, the DNA is TGTGCCAGCAGCCAAGCGCGGGGGGTCGGCAAAAACATTCAGTACTTC. Full variable domain (rest looked up from reference TRBV14 and TRBJ2-4): EAGVTQFPSHSVIEKGQTVTLRCDPISGHDNLYWYRRVMGKEIKFLLHFVKESKQDESGMPNNRFLAERTGGTYSTLKVQPAELEDSGVYFCASSQARGVGKNIQYFGAGTRLSVL.

This chain connects TRBV7-8 to TRBJ2-1; 7 nucleotides match TRBD1. The CDR3 runs 16 residues. Looked up from germline, CDR1 is SGHVS and CDR2 is FQNEAQ. The V and J ends lost 1 base and 4 bases, in that order; junction bases with no gene match: 7. DNA of the CDR3: TGTGCCAGCAGCTTAGGTGGACAGGAGATGTACAATGAGCAGTTCTTC. It codes for CASSLGGQEMYNEQFF. The full variable domain, rest sourced from reference TRBV7-8 and TRBJ2-1, is GAGVSQSPRYKVAKRGQDVALRCDPISGHVSLFWYQQALGQGPEFLTYFQNEAQLDKSGLPSDRFFAERPEGSVSTLKIQRTQQEDSAVYLCASSLGGQEMYNEQFFGPGTRLTVL.

This chain links TRBV6-6 with TRBJ2-3; D perhaps matches TRBD1 (5 bases). V lost 6 bases and J 1 base, leaving 5 bases between the germline ends. This CDR3 has 12 residues. Germline assignment: CDR1 MNHNY and CDR2 SVGAGI (reference sequence). In DNA form, the CDR3 reads TGTGCCAGCAGACAGGGCACAGATACGCAGTATTTT. It yields the protein CASRQGTDTQYF.

Details on this clone: The same CDR3 also results from other DNA sequences found in this sample. The chain carries TRBV4-1 and TRBJ1-1; a weak D match, TRBD1 (6 bases). The CDR3 has 18 residues. With 5 bases removed from V and 0 bases from J, the gap between germline ends came to 22 bases. Germline V gene sequence: CDR1 MGHRA, CDR2 YSYEKL. The CDR3 DNA reads as TGCGCCAGCAGCTATAGCCGGGGACAAGAAGAATTGAACACTGAAGCTTTCTTT. Amino acids: CASSYSRGQEELNTEAFF.

The V gene is TRBV6-5, the J gene TRBJ1-5; possible D gene TRBD1, 6 bases. The CDR3 sequence is 14 residues long. The germline gives CDR1 MNHEY, CDR2 SVGAGI. Trimming cost V 2 bases and J 4 bases, with 9 bases left between them. This chain's CDR3 is CASSYRGGNQPQHF. As DNA, the CDR3 is TGTGCCAGCAGTTACCGAGGGGGTAATCAGCCCCAGCATTTT.

The gene calls are TRBV7-3 and TRBJ2-2, with 9 bases identical to TRBD2. Unmatched junction bases numbered 6, after V lost 5 bases and J lost 5 bases. The germline CDR1 and CDR2 sequences are SGHTA and FQGTGA. The CDR3 loop spans 15 amino acids. The CDR3 DNA reads TGTGCCAGCAGCCGGGGACTAGCAGGAACCGGGGAGCTGTTTTTT. The encoded protein is CASSRGLAGTGELFF.

This clone was recorded only once. This rearrangement joins TRBV6-5 to TRBJ1-5, with D perhaps TRBD1 (5 bases). The CDR3 extends over 12 amino acids. The V end was cut by 5 bases, the J end by 7 bases, with 9 bases between. Per germline, CDR1 MNHEY and CDR2 SVGAGI. CDR3 loop: CASSLREQPQHF. The CDR3 DNA sequence: TGTGCCAGCAGTCTCAGGGAGCAGCCCCAGCATTTT.

This chain links TRBV2 with TRBJ1-4; the match to TRBD1 covers 8 bases. The CDR3 is made up of 14 amino acids. CDR1 and CDR2 from the germline V gene are SNHLY and FYNNEI. The trim removed 6 bases at V and 5 bases at J, leaving 5 bases unmatched. The DNA for the CDR3 is TGTGCCAGCAGGTCCGGGACAGGAAATGAAAAACTGTTTTTT. Translated, it gives CASRSGTGNEKLFF.

The chain is built from TRBV19 and TRBJ1-5; maybe TRBD1 (6 bases). The germline CDR1 and CDR2 sequences are LNHDA and SQIVND (reference sequence). Trimming took off 8 bases at V and 1 base at J, with 12 bases between the two ends. This CDR3 comprises 14 residues. The chain's CDR3 is CASGTGISNQPQHF. The DNA of the CDR3 is TGTGCCAGTGGTACAGGGATCAGCAATCAGCCCCAGCATTTT.

The genes are TRBV19 and TRBJ2-1; TRBD2 matches at 7 bases. This CDR3 is built from 16 residues. Germline V gives CDR1 LNHDA, CDR2 SQIVND (reference sequence). Trimming at V came to 4 bases and at J to 0 bases, leaving 6 bases not matched to a gene. Written as DNA, the CDR3 is TGTGCCAGTAGTACCCAACTAGCGAGCTCCTACAATGAGCAGTTCTTC. It encodes CASSTQLASSYNEQFF.

This chain joins TRBV7-9 and TRBJ1-1; D is undetermined. Trimming took 3 bases from V and 1 from J, leaving 12 bases between them. The germline gives CDR1 SEHNR, CDR2 FQNEAQ (reference sequence). The CDR3 runs 15 residues. CDR3 loop: CASSFGGVQNTEAFF. For the CDR3, the DNA is TGTGCCAGCAGCTTTGGTGGGGTTCAGAACACTGAAGCTTTCTTT.

The gene calls are TRBV5-4 and TRBJ1-4; D remains ambiguous. Trimming took off 3 bases at V and 0 bases at J, with 9 bases between the two ends. This CDR3 has 15 residues. Germline-derived CDR1 and CDR2 are SGHNT and YYREEE (reference sequence). CDR3 DNA sequence: TGTGCCAGCAGCTCGAAGATTGCAACTAATGAAAAACTGTTTTTT. Encoded protein: CASSSKIATNEKLFF.

The V call is TRBV7-2, the J call TRBJ2-1; 7 nucleotides match TRBD2. V lost 7 bases, J lost 7 bases, and 13 bases stayed unmatched. The CDR3 runs 15 residues. Germline V gene sequence: CDR1 SGHTA, CDR2 FQGNSA. CDR3 residues: CASMRASGTGNEQFF. DNA of the CDR3: TGTGCCAGCATGCGAGCTAGCGGCACGGGGAATGAGCAGTTCTTC. The variable domain in full, completed from reference TRBV7-2 and TRBJ2-1, reads GAGVSQSPSNKVTEKGKDVELRCDPISGHTALYWYRQSLGQGLEFLIYFQGNSAPDKSGLPSDRFSAERTGGSVSTLTIQRTQQEDSAVYLCASMRASGTGNEQFFGPGTRLTVL.

This clone was observed a handful of times. V is TRBV7-9 and J is TRBJ2-1; a weak D match, TRBD2 (5 bases). The V gene lost 4 bases and the J gene lost 3 bases, with 19 bases spanning the gap. CDR1 and CDR2 (germline): SEHNR, FQNEAQ (reference sequence). The CDR3 runs to 17 residues. The CDR3 region is CASSSNYAGRSYNEQFF. CDR3 bases: TGTGCCAGCAGCTCGAATTACGCGGGTCGGAGCTACAATGAGCAGTTCTTC.

The chain has TRBV9 and TRBJ2-7; tentatively, D is TRBD1 or TRBD2 (7 bases each). Deletions cut 0 bases from V and 3 bases from J, with 19 bases between. Germline assignment: CDR1 SGDLS and CDR2 YYNGEE. The CDR3 runs to 17 residues. The CDR3 is CASSVGRGRGPLYEQYF. CDR3 in DNA: TGTGCCAGCAGCGTAGGAAGGGGGCGGGGGCCCCTCTACGAGCAGTACTTC.

V is TRBV11-2 and J is TRBJ2-1, with 8 bases fitting TRBD2. The V and J ends lost 5 bases and 7 bases, in that order; junction bases with no gene match: 10. Germline V gene lookup returns CDR1 SGHAT and CDR2 FQNNGV. The length of the CDR3 is 15 residues. The CDR3 reads CASSQPGLGPNEQFF. The CDR3 DNA follows: TGTGCCAGCAGCCAACCGGGACTAGGGCCGAATGAGCAGTTCTTC.

The chain uses TRBV5-1 and TRBJ2-2, with D possibly called TRBD1 or TRBD2 (5 bases each). CDR3 size: 13 residues. Germline V gene data show CDR1 as SGHRS and CDR2 as YFSETQ. V dropped 5 bases and J dropped 5 bases, with 10 bases sitting between them. CDR3 nucleotides: TGCGCCAGCAGGGTCGGGACGACCGGGGAGCTGTTTTTT. Its translation is CASRVGTTGELFF.

V is TRBV6-6 and J is TRBJ1-1, with D unclear. The CDR3 contains 13 residues. Germline CDR1 MNHNY, CDR2 SVGAGI (reference sequence). Deletions cut 2 bases from V and 1 base from J, with 5 bases between. The CDR3 DNA is TGTGCCAGCAGTTACATAGAGAACACTGAAGCTTTCTTT. Translated: CASSYIENTEAFF.